The 5 T cell receptor beta chains below were found in one sample sequenced in a study of Ad26.COV2.S vaccination and SARS-CoV-2 variants. The treatment: some 20 received Ad26.COV2.S at low or high dose, single or two shots; five or six received placebo; per-sample allocation not given. At day 63 after the first vaccine or placebo injection, samples were drawn. TCRdb's copy holds only in-frame clones and misses some; the assay was immunoSEQ multiplex PCR. The profile shows 300,000 to 350,000 clones, 90% of them singletons. The sample was peripheral blood, taken in a trial of Ad26.COV2.S vaccine versus placebo. Receptors were obtained from a person between 18 and 65 years old who received the Ad26.COV2.S COVID-19 vaccine or a placebo.

Here the CDR3 DNA reads TGTGCCAGCAGCAAGATCCCAAACATTCAGTACTTC. Its protein product is CASSKIPNIQYF. The chain recombines TRBV6-2 or TRBV6-3 with TRBJ2-4; no definite D call. Between the trimmed V and J ends, which lost 6 bases and 6 bases, there was a span of 9 bases. The CDR3 loop spans 12 amino acids. Germline CDR1 reads MNHEY; CDR2 reads SVGEGT.

The chain recombines TRBV5-6 with TRBJ1-2, with 7 bases fitting TRBD1. The V gene's germline CDR1 is SGHDT and CDR2 YYEEEE. CDR3 size: 14 residues. The V segment lost 3 bases and the J segment 7 bases; nucleotides outside the gene matches: 9. CDR3 in amino acids: CASSYDRDSAGYTF. In DNA, the CDR3 is TGTGCCAGCAGCTACGACAGGGATAGTGCTGGCTACACCTTC. Supplemented by reference TRBV5-6 and TRBJ1-2, the full variable domain reads DAGVTQSPTHLIKTRGQQVTLRCSPKSGHDTVSWYQQALGQGPQFIFQYYEEEERQRGNFPDRFSGHQFPNYSSELNVNALLLGDSALYLCASSYDRDSAGYTFGSGTRLTVV.

This clone was observed a few times. The gene calls are TRBV7-9 and TRBJ2-1; the match to TRBD2 covers 13 bases. The CDR3 is made up of 16 amino acids. With V trimmed by 4 bases and J by 7 bases, 7 bases remained unmatched. Germline lookup yields CDR1 SEHNR and CDR2 FQNEAQ (reference sequence). CDR3 nucleotides: TGTGCCAGCAGCTCTAGGACTAGCGGGAGAGGGAATGAGCAGTTCTTC. It encodes CASSSRTSGRGNEQFF.

The chain couples TRBV7-9 to TRBJ1-2; the match to TRBD1 covers 7 bases. After removal of 2 bases from V and 4 bases from J, the junction contained 7 bases not matched to a gene. Germline V gene sequence: CDR1 SEHNR, CDR2 FQNEAQ (reference sequence). The CDR3 has 15 amino acids. The CDR3 DNA follows: TGTGCCAGCAGCTTATTAGGGACAGATCTCTATGGCTACACCTTC. Translated, it gives CASSLLGTDLYGYTF.

The chain has TRBV5-1 and TRBJ2-3, with 8 bases fitting TRBD2. V was pared by 4 bases and J by 4 bases, with 8 bases of the junction left unmatched. The CDR3 is 15 residues long. Looked up from germline, CDR1 is SGHRS and CDR2 is YFSETQ. The CDR3 DNA reads TGCGCCAGCAGCCCTGGACTAGCAGTTGCAGATACGCAGTATTTT. This codes for CASSPGLAVADTQYF.